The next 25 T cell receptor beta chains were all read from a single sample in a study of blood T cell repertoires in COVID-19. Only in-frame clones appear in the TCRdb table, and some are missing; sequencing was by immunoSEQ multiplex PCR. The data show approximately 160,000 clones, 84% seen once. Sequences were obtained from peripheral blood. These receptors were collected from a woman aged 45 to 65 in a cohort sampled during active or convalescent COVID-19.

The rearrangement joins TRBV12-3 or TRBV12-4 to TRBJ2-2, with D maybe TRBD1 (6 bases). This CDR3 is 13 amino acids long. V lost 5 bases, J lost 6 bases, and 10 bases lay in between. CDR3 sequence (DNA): TGTGCCAGCAGTCGGAACAGGGCCGGGGAGCTGTTTTTT. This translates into CASSRNRAGELFF.

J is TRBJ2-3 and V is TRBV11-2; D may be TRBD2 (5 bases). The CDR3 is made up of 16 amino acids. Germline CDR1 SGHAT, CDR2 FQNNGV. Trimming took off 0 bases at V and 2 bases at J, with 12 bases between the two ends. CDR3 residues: CASSLDLAGNTDTQYF. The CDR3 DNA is TGTGCCAGCAGCTTAGATCTAGCCGGCAACACAGATACGCAGTATTTT.

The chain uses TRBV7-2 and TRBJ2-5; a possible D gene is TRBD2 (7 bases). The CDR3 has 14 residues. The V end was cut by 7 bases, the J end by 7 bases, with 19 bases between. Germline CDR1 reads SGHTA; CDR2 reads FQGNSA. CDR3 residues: CASNQDGGPSTQYF. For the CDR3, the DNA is TGTGCCAGCAATCAGGACGGGGGGCCATCGACCCAGTACTTC.

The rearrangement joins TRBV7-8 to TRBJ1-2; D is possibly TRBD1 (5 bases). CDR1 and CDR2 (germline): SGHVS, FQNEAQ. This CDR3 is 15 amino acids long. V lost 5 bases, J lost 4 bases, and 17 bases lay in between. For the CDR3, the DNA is TGTGCCAGCAGCGGTTCGGGGGATGCCGTCTATGGCTACACCTTC. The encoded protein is CASSGSGDAVYGYTF.

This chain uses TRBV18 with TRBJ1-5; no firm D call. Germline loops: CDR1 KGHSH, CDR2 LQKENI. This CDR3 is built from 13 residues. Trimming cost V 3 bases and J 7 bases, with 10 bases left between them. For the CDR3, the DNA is TGTGCCAGCTCACCTGGATCGACACAGCCCCAGCATTTT. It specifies CASSPGSTQPQHF.

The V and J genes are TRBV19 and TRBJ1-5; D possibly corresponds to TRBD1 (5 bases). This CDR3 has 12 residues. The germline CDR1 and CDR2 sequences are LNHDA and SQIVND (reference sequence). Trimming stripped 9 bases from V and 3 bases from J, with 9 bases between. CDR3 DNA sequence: TGTGCCAGCAGGGTAGTCAATCAGCCCCAGCATTTT. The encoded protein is CASRVVNQPQHF.

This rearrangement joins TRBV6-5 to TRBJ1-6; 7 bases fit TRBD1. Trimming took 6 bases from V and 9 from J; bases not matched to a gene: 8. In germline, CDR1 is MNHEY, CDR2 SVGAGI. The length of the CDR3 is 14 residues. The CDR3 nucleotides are TGTGCCAGCAGGCCGGGACAGACGAGTTCACCCCTCCACTTT. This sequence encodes CASRPGQTSSPLHF.

In DNA form, the CDR3 reads TGTGCCAGCTCACCACGAGTCACTAGCGGGGGGAGCTCTGGGGCCAACGTCCTGACTTTC. Protein sequence: CASSPRVTSGGSSGANVLTF. The gene calls are TRBV18 and TRBJ2-6; TRBD2 aligns across 12 bases. The V and J ends lost 1 base and 0 bases, in that order; junction bases with no gene match: 7. Looked up from germline, CDR1 is KGHSH and CDR2 is LQKENI. CDR3 size: 20 residues.

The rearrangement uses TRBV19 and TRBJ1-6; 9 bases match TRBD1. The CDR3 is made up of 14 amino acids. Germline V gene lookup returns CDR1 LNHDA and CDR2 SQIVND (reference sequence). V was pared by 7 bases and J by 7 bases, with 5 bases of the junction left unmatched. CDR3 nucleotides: TGTGCCAGTACCCCGGGACAGGGAAATTCACCCCTCCACTTT. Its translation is CASTPGQGNSPLHF.

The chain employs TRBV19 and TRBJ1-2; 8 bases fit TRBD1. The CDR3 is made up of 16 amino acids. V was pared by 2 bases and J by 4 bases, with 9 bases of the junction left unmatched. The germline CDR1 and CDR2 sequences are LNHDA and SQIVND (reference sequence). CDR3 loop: CASSIWTGFQFYGYTF. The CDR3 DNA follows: TGTGCCAGTAGTATATGGACAGGGTTCCAATTCTATGGCTACACCTTC.

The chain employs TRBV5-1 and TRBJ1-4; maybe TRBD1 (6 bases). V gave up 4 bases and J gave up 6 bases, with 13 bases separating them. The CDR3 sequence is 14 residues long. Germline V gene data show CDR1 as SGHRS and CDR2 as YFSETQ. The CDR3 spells CASSQGNGHEKLFF. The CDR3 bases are TGCGCCAGCAGCCAGGGGAACGGCCATGAAAAACTGTTTTTT. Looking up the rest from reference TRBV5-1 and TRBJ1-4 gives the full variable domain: KAGVTQTPRYLIKTRGQQVTLSCSPISGHRSVSWYQQTPGQGLQFLFEYFSETQRNKGNFPGRFSGRQFSNSRSEMNVSTLELGDSALYLCASSQGNGHEKLFFGSGTQLSVL.

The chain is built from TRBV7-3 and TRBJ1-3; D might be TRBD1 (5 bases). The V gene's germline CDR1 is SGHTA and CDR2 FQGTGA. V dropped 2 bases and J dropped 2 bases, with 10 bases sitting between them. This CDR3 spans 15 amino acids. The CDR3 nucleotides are TGTGCCAGCAGCTTAGGAGGGGCGGCTGGAAACACCATATATTTT. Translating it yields CASSLGGAAGNTIYF.

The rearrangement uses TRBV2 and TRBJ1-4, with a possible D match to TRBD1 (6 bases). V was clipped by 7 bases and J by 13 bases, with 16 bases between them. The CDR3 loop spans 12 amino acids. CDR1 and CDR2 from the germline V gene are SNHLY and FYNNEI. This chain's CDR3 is CASNSEGGGLFF. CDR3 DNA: TGTGCCAGCAACTCGGAGGGGGGGGGACTGTTTTTT.

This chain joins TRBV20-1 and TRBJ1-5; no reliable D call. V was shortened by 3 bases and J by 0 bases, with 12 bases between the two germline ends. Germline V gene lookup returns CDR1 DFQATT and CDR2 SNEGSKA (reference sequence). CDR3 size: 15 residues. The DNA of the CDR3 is TGCAGTGCTAGTGAAGTAGGAGCTAGCAATCAGCCCCAGCATTTT. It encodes CSASEVGASNQPQHF.

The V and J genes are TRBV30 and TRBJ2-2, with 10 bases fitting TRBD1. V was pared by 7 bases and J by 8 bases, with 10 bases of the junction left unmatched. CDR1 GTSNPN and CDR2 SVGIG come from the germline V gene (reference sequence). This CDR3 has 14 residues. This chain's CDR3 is CASKGQGGSGELFF. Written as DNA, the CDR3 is TGTGCCTCTAAAGGACAGGGGGGATCTGGGGAGCTGTTTTTT.

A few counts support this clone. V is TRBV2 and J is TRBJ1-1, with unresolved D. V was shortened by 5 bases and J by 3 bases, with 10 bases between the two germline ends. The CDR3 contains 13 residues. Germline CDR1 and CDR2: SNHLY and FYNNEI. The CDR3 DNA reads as TGTGCCAGCAGTCCGACAATCGACACTGAAGCTTTCTTT. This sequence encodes CASSPTIDTEAFF.

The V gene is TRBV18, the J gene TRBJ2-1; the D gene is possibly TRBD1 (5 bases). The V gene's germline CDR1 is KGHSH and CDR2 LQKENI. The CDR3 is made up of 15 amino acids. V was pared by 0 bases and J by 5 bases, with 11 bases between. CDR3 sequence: CASSPPGVGDNEQFF. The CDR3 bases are TGTGCCAGCTCACCACCAGGGGTTGGTGACAATGAGCAGTTCTTC.

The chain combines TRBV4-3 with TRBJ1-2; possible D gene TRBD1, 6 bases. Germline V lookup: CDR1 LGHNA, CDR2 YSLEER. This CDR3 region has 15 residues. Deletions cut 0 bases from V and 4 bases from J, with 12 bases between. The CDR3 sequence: CASSQEALRGYGYTF. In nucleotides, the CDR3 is TGCGCCAGCAGCCAAGAGGCCCTCAGGGGCTATGGCTACACCTTC.

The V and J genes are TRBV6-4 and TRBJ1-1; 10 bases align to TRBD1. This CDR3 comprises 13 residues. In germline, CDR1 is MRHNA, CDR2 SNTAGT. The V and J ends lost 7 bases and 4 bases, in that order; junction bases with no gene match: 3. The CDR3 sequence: CASTRTGGTEAFF. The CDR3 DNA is TGTGCCAGCACCCGGACAGGGGGCACTGAAGCTTTCTTT.

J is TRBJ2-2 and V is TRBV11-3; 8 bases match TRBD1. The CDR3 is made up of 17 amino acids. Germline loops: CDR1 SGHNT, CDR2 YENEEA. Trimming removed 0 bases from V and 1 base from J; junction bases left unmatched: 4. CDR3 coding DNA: TGTGCCAGCAGCTTAGATCCGGGACAGGAGAACACCGGGGAGCTGTTTTTT. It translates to CASSLDPGQENTGELFF.

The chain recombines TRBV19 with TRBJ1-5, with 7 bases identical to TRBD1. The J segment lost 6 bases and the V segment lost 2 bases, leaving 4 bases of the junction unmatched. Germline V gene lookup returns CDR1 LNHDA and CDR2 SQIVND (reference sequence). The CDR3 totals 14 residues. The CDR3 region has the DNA TGTGCCAGTAGTATAACGACAGGGAGTCAGCCCCAGCATTTT. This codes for CASSITTGSQPQHF.

In nucleotides, the CDR3 is TGTGCCACCAGTGATCCCTACAGGGATGAAGCTTTCTTT. Translated: CATSDPYRDEAFF. This chain connects TRBV24-1 to TRBJ1-1, with a tentative D call TRBD1 (6 bases). The germline gives CDR1 KGHDR, CDR2 SFDVKD. The germline V and J ends were trimmed by 3 bases and 7 bases, with 11 bases remaining between them. The CDR3 is made up of 13 amino acids.

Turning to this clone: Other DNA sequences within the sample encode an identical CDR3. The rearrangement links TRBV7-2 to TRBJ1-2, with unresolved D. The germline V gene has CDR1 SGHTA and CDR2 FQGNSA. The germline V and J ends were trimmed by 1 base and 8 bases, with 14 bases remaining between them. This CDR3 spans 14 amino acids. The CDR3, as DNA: TGTGCCAGCAGCTTAGTCCGGGAGGGTTGGGGCTACACCTTC. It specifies CASSLVREGWGYTF.

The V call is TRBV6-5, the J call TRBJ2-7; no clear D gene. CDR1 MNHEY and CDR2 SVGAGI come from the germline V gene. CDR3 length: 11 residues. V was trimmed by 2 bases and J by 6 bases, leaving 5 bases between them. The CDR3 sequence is CASSYRGEQYF. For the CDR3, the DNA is TGTGCCAGCAGTTACCGCGGCGAGCAGTACTTC.

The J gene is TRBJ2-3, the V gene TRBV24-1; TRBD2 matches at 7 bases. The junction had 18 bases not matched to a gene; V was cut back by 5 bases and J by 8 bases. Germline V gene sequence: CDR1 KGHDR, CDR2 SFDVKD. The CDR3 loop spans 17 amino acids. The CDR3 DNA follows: TGTGCCACCAGTGTTTCCGGGACTACCGGCTCAGGAGGTACGCAGTATTTT. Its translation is CATSVSGTTGSGGTQYF.